The T cell receptor beta chain under discussion was sequenced for a study of cytomegalovirus exposure and HLA in healthy donors. Study-wide context: Most genotyped donors, about four fifths of 300 to 400, had Caucasian-associated genetic ancestry. Findings and limits, study-wide: Prediction of most subjects' HLA-A and HLA-B alleles by TCR beta sequences was reportedly accurate.

PCR amplification relied on 60 Vbeta primers (plus 13 Jbeta primers). Libraries were prepared by immunoSEQ multiplex PCR; TCRdb keeps only in-frame clonotypes and omits some of them. The profile shows about 130,000 clones, around 74% of them singletons. The donors comprised healthy bone marrow donors. This clone was detected once. Antigen specificity is unknown. The receptor was isolated from a man between 18 and 35 years old in good health and CMV-seropositive. Sequenced material: PBMCs.

This chain's CDR3 is CASSPLRVSDEQFF. CDR3 DNA sequence: TGTGCCAGCAGCCCACTCAGGGTTTCAGATGAGCAGTTCTTC. The chain has TRBV7-2 and TRBJ2-1; TRBD1 might be the D (5 bases). There are 14 residues in the CDR3. Germline CDR1 reads SGHTA; CDR2 reads FQGNSA. V was trimmed by 5 bases and J by 8 bases, leaving 16 bases between them. The whole variable domain, remainder taken from reference TRBV7-2 and TRBJ2-1, is GAGVSQSPSNKVTEKGKDVELRCDPISGHTALYWYRQSLGQGLEFLIYFQGNSAPDKSGLPSDRFSAERTGGSVSTLTIQRTQQEDSAVYLCASSPLRVSDEQFFGPGTRLTVL.